This T cell receptor (beta chain) was sequenced in a study of blood T cell repertoires in COVID-19. As for the study in general: T cells, B-cell-depleted T cells, or PBMCs supplied cDNA or gDNA.

Profiling relied on immunoSEQ multiplex PCR, and the TCRdb table lists in-frame clones only, not all of them. The table records about 18,000 clones, about nine tenths of them present only once. The CDR3 contains 14 residues. The ends were cut back, 5 bases at V and 0 bases at J, with 8 bases in the middle. The germline V gene encodes CDR1 SGHVS and CDR2 FQNEAQ. The J gene is TRBJ1-5, the V gene TRBV7-8; no clear D. The sequenced sample consisted of peripheral blood. The receptor comes from a human donor in a cohort sampled during active COVID-19. The CDR3 DNA sequence: TGTGCCAGCAGCCCGGGAACTAGCAATCAGCCCCAGCATTTT. It translates to CASSPGTSNQPQHF.